These 16 T cell receptor beta chains were all obtained from the same sample, sequenced in a study of shared clonotypes between healthy human individuals. Clones were read by immunoSEQ multiplex PCR, and TCRdb kept only the in-frame ones, dropping some. The table has over 1.5 million clones, 95% to 99% seen once; the top ten hold approximately 0.44%. Material: naive CD4+ T cells sorted from blood. Subset denoted: CD45RA+ positively selected. These receptors came from a man aged 25-40 years in good health.

This clone appeared a single time. The rearrangement joins TRBV7-9 to TRBJ2-1, with no clear D. Germline CDR1 reads SEHNR; CDR2 reads FQNEAQ (reference sequence). V was cut by 1 base and J by 8 bases, with 15 bases left in between. This CDR3 is 15 amino acids long. The CDR3 DNA follows: TGTGCCAGCAGCTTAGGATCCTCACGGACCGATGAGCAGTTCTTC. The encoded protein is CASSLGSSRTDEQFF.

The sample holds a few counts of this clone. Other DNA sequences in the sample encode the same CDR3. The rearrangement links TRBV6-6 to TRBJ1-2; D is perhaps TRBD1 (5 bases). In germline, CDR1 is MNHNY, CDR2 SVGAGI (reference sequence). The length of the CDR3 is 12 residues. V dropped 6 bases and J dropped 4 bases, with 9 bases sitting between them. The CDR3 protein is CASSSGTYGYTF. The CDR3 DNA is TGTGCCAGCAGCTCCGGGACCTATGGCTACACCTTC.

The chain recombines TRBV7-6 with TRBJ1-1; the D is unclear. The V gene's germline CDR1 is SGHVS and CDR2 FNYEAQ. V was clipped by 1 base and J by 1 base, with 7 bases between them. This CDR3 spans 14 amino acids. The chain's CDR3 is CASSLVTGNTEAFF. The CDR3 coding sequence is TGTGCCAGCAGCTTAGTTACCGGGAACACTGAAGCTTTCTTT.

V gene TRBV7-6 combines with J gene TRBJ2-5; the D gene could be TRBD1 or TRBD2 (5 bases each). The germline gives CDR1 SGHVS, CDR2 FNYEAQ. Trimming removed 5 bases from V and 7 bases from J, with 23 bases in between. This CDR3 is 16 amino acids long. The CDR3 loop is CASSTPLGTDLGTQYF. CDR3 nucleotide sequence: TGTGCCAGCAGCACACCTCTTGGGACGGACCTTGGGACCCAGTACTTC.

V usage is TRBV5-1 and J usage is TRBJ2-2; 10 bases align to TRBD1. This CDR3 is built from 15 residues. The V gene end was trimmed by 3 bases and the J gene end by 7 bases; junction bases not matched to a gene: 6. CDR1 and CDR2 (germline): SGHRS, YFSETQ. The CDR3 DNA is TGCGCCAGCAGCTCAGGACAGGGGGATTACGGGGAGCTGTTTTTT. Translated: CASSSGQGDYGELFF.

The count of this clone is one. The V call is TRBV5-5, the J call TRBJ2-1; TRBD1 matches at 9 bases. With 3 bases clipped from V and 8 bases from J, the junction kept 9 bases outside the gene matches. This CDR3 comprises 15 residues. Germline values: CDR1 SGHKS, CDR2 YYEKEE (reference sequence). CDR3 DNA sequence: TGTGCCAGCAGCTCACCGGGACAGGGTTTCGATGAGCAGTTCTTC. As protein: CASSSPGQGFDEQFF.

The gene calls are TRBV28 and TRBJ2-2, with 7 bases lining up with TRBD1. Per the germline V gene, CDR1 is MDHEN and CDR2 is SYDVKM. V lost 5 bases and J lost 4; bases outside the gene matches: 7. The CDR3 covers 15 residues. CDR3 DNA sequence: TGTGCCAGCAGTACGCCTGGGACAGTCACCGGGGAGCTGTTTTTT. The encoded protein is CASSTPGTVTGELFF.

This clone is a singleton in its sample. The chain recombines TRBV19 with TRBJ2-4, with TRBD2 as a possible D gene (5 bases). Germline-derived CDR1 and CDR2 are LNHDA and SQIVND (reference sequence). The CDR3 is made up of 16 amino acids. V was cut by 5 bases and J by 4 bases, with 18 bases left in between. The CDR3 DNA is TGTGCCAGTAGTGAGAACCGGGAACTGCTTAAAAACATTCAGTACTTC. Protein product: CASSENRELLKNIQYF.

The rearrangement uses TRBV30 and TRBJ2-3; D is perhaps TRBD1 (5 bases). CDR3 length: 12 residues. Germline loops: CDR1 GTSNPN, CDR2 SVGIG (reference sequence). The V and J ends lost 5 bases and 4 bases respectively, with 10 bases between them. The CDR3 protein is CAWGARADTQYF. DNA of the CDR3: TGTGCCTGGGGGGCCCGCGCAGATACGCAGTATTTT. Variable domain in full (rest from reference TRBV30 and TRBJ2-3): SQTIHQWPATLVQPVGSPLSLECTVEGTSNPNLYWYRQAAGRGLQLLFYSVGIGQISSEVPQNLSASRPQDRQFILSSKKLLLSDSGFYLCAWGARADTQYFGPGTRLTVL.

The chain uses TRBV7-2 and TRBJ2-1; 10 nucleotides align to TRBD1. Germline CDR1 is SGHTA and CDR2 is FQGNSA. This CDR3 contains 15 residues. V shed 2 bases, J shed 4 bases, and the junction held 2 bases outside the gene matches. Written as DNA, the CDR3 is TGTGCCAGCAGCTTATTGGGACAGGGGTACAATGAGCAGTTCTTC. As protein: CASSLLGQGYNEQFF.

This clone is a singleton in its sample. The V and J genes are TRBV9 and TRBJ2-3; 7 bases fit TRBD2. The CDR3 extends over 18 amino acids. Germline V gives CDR1 SGDLS, CDR2 YYNGEE. J gave up 3 bases and V 0 bases, and 13 bases lay outside the gene matches. In DNA, the CDR3 is TGTGCCAGCAGCGTAGGGGCCCTAGTAGCGGGTCGAACAGATACGCAGTATTTT. Its translation: CASSVGALVAGRTDTQYF.

The chain recombines TRBV6-5 with TRBJ1-1, with 10 bases lining up with TRBD1. Germline loops: CDR1 MNHEY, CDR2 SVGAGI. This CDR3 comprises 14 residues. V trimming: 6 bases; J trimming: 6 bases; junction bases outside the gene matches: 7. The CDR3 DNA reads as TGTGCCAGCAGCCCCGACAGGGGGCCAGCTGAAGCTTTCTTT. Amino acids: CASSPDRGPAEAFF.

This sequence joins TRBV5-4 and TRBJ2-7; D gene uncertain. The length of the CDR3 is 14 residues. V shed 0 bases and J shed 4 bases, with 11 bases lying between them. The germline V gene encodes CDR1 SGHNT and CDR2 YYREEE (reference sequence). The CDR3 spells CASSLAGLGYEQYF. The CDR3 coding sequence is TGTGCCAGCAGCTTGGCCGGGCTTGGGTACGAGCAGTACTTC.

The chain links TRBV6-5 to TRBJ2-7, with D possibly being TRBD1 (6 bases). The CDR3 sequence is 14 residues long. Germline CDR1 is MNHEY and CDR2 is SVGAGI. The V end lost 6 bases, the J end lost 1 base, and 13 bases lay between the germline ends. CDR3 loop: CASRSPQGSYEQYF. In nucleotides, the CDR3 is TGTGCCAGCAGGTCTCCCCAGGGGTCCTACGAGCAGTACTTC.

The J gene is TRBJ1-3, the V gene TRBV2, with D unclear. Between the trimmed V and J ends, which lost 8 bases and 2 bases, there was a span of 10 bases. Germline assignment: CDR1 SNHLY and CDR2 FYNNEI. The CDR3 is 13 residues long. CDR3 loop: CASLGAPGNTIYF. CDR3 nucleotide sequence: TGTGCCAGCCTCGGTGCACCTGGAAACACCATATATTTT.

Concerning this clone itself: The same CDR3 also results from other DNA sequences found in this sample. The chain uses TRBV19 and TRBJ2-7, with D tentatively TRBD2 (5 bases). Trimming took off 3 bases at V and 4 bases at J, with 13 bases between the two ends. The CDR3 loop spans 14 amino acids. Germline V gene data show CDR1 as LNHDA and CDR2 as SQIVND (reference sequence). The CDR3 is CASSMTSGTYEQYF. DNA of the CDR3: TGTGCCAGTAGTATGACCAGCGGTACATACGAGCAGTACTTC.